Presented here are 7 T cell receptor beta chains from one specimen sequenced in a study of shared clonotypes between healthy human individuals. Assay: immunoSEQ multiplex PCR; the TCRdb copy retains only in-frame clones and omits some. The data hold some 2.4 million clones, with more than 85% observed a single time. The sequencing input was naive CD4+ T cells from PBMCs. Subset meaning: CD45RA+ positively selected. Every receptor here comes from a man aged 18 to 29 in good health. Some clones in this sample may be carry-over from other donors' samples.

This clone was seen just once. CDR3 nucleotide sequence: TGTGCCAGCAGCAAATTGAGGTCGGGTTCTAGCGGGAGGTCCTACGAGCAGTACTTC. It yields the protein CASSKLRSGSSGRSYEQYF. The chain links TRBV21-1 to TRBJ2-7; the listed D gene, TRBD2, was not tested against the DNA. TRBV21-1 is noted as a pseudogene. The CDR3 is made up of 19 amino acids.

CDR3 region: CASSSGGVGETQYF. CDR3 nucleotides: TGTGCCAGCAGCAGCGGGGGGGTTGGAGAGACCCAGTACTTC. The V gene is TRBV7-9, the J gene TRBJ2-5, with TRBD2 matching over 10 bases. V was pared by 5 bases and J by 4 bases, with 4 bases of the junction left unmatched. Per the germline V gene, CDR1 is SEHNR and CDR2 is FQNEAQ (reference sequence). The CDR3 totals 14 residues.

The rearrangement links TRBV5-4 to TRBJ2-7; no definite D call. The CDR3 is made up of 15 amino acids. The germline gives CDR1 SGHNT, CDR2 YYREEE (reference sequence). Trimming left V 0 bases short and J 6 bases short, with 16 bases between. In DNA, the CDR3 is TGTGCCAGCAGCTTGGATGGGCGGATCCTCAGCGAGCAGTACTTC. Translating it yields CASSLDGRILSEQYF.

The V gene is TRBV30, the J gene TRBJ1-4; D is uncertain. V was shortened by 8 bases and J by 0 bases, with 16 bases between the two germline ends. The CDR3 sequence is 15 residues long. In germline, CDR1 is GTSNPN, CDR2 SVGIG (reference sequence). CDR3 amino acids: CALINRQATNEKLFF. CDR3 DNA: TGTGCCCTAATTAATAGACAAGCAACTAATGAAAAACTGTTTTTT.

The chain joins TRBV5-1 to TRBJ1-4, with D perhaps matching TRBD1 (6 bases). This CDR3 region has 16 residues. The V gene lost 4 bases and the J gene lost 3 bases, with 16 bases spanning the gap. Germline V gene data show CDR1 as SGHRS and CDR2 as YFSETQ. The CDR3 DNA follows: TGCGCCAGCAGCGTGACTTACAGGGCTGCTAATGAAAAACTGTTTTTT. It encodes CASSVTYRAANEKLFF.

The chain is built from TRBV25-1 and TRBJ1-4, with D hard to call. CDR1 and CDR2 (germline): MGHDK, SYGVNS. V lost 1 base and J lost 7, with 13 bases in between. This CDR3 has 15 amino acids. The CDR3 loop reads CASSESGANPEKLFF. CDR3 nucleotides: TGTGCCAGCAGTGAATCGGGCGCTAATCCTGAAAAACTGTTTTTT.

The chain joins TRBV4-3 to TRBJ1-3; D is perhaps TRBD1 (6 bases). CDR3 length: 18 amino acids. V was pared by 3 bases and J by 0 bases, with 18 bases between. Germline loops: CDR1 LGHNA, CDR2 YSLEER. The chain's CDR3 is CASSQGARPGGSGNTIYF. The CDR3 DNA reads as TGCGCCAGCAGCCAGGGGGCACGCCCGGGAGGCTCTGGAAACACCATATATTTT.